Sequencing of this T cell receptor (beta chain) was carried out in a study of CD8+ T cells in alopecia areata. Overall study context: The SALT score measured affected scalp surface percentage in treated patients. Study-wide points: One nonresponder leaves baseline CD8+ expansion's link to response uncertain. Especially in alopecia totalis/universalis, lesional scalp showed greater clonality than normal scalp did. Scalp clonality and expanded CD8+ clones among the top 100 fell significantly with tofacitinib.

CDR1 is SGHNT and CDR2 is YYREEE in the germline V gene (reference sequence). CDR3 length: 14 residues. V shed 3 bases, J shed 4 bases, and the junction held 3 bases outside the gene matches. RNA extraction was followed by reverse transcription into cDNA, which acted as the sequencing template. Sequenced by immunoSEQ multiplex PCR; TCRdb stores in-frame clones only, minus some. The sample records 35,000 to 45,000 clones, roughly 92% being singletons. This clone was counted a single time. No antigen is known for it. Treatment meaning: oral pan-JAK inhibitor, 5-10 mg twice daily. The sample in question was CD8+ T cells sorted from blood, obtained at week 24, from a patient treated with tofacitinib. The genes are TRBV5-4 and TRBJ1-5; 8 nucleotides align to TRBD1. This clonotype was obtained from a human donor with alopecia areata. CDR3 DNA sequence: TGTGCCAGCAGCTATCAGGGGGCGAATCAGCCCCAGCATTTT. Protein sequence: CASSYQGANQPQHF.